This TCR beta chain came from a study of blood T cells in healthy people across ages. Caucasian individuals from Russia who were healthy and aged 6 to 90 acted as donors. Collection of 8.5 to 10 milliliters of peripheral blood was performed for each donor. CDR3 size: 15 residues. The germline CDR1 and CDR2 sequences are LGHNA and YSLEER. V dropped 0 bases and J dropped 7 bases, with 15 bases sitting between them. PCR was performed a second time for roughly 7 to 11 cycles using a sample-barcoded 5' primer and a J-beta primer mix. MiXCR was run by TCRdb on the 5' RACE reads, yielding one entry per CDR3 protein. The sample carries around 800,000 distinct CDR3 sequences, about 62% recorded once.

The sequenced material came from blood. The genes are TRBV4-3 and TRBJ1-2; D gene ambiguous. The sequence came from a man aged 25-45 years in good health. Written as DNA, the CDR3 is TGCGCCAGCAGCCAAGATCCGGGGAGGGAGGGTGGCTACACCTTC. This sequence encodes CASSQDPGREGGYTF.